The clone carrying this T cell receptor beta chain was recorded at least ten times. The antigen remains undetermined. The germline V and J ends were trimmed by 3 bases and 5 bases, with 13 bases remaining between them. There are 14 residues in the CDR3. The sample is drawn from a study of human T cells and chemical hapten exposure. Study-level information: Patch tests delivered 0.01% DPC to the upper back and were evaluated at 6 days.

Time point in this sample: pre-sensitization, week 0. The treatment here: therapeutic diphenylcyclopropenone sensitization with weekly scalp DPC. Total RNA came from unfractionated whole blood. Study-wide points: The presence of alopecia in the donors means their immune response may differ from healthy people's.

Unique molecular identifiers were affixed to discrete cDNA molecules within the library. Using its own MiXCR run on the RACE reads, TCRdb lists one record per CDR3 protein. The top ten clones hold roughly 6.2% of a sample with 35,000 to 40,000 distinct CDR3 sequences, about 11% of them seen once. The material was whole blood, obtained in connection with sensitization to the hapten diphenylcyclopropenone (DPC). V gene TRBV12-3 or TRBV12-4 combines with J gene TRBJ2-5; D perhaps matches TRBD1 (6 bases). This receptor was obtained from a man aged 25-45 years with alopecia areata. Some clones in this sample may be carry-over from other donors' samples. The CDR3 coding sequence is TGTGCCAGCAGTTTGTGGGGGCCGGAGGAGACCCAGTACTTC. The encoded protein is CASSLWGPEETQYF.